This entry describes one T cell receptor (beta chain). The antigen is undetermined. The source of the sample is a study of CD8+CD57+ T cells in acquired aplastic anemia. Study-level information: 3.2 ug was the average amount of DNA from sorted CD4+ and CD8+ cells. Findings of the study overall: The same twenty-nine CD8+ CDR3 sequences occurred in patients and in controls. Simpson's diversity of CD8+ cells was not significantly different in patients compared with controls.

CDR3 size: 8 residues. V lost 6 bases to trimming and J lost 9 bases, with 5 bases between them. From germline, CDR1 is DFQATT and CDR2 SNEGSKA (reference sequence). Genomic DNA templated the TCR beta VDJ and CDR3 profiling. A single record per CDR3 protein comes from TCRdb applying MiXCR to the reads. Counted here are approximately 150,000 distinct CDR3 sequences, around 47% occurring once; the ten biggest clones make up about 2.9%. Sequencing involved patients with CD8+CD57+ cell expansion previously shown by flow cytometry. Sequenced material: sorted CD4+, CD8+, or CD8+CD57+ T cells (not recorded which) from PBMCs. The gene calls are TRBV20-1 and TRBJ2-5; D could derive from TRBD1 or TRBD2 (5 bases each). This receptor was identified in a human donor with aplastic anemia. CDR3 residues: CSAGAQYF. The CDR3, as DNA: TGCAGTGCGGGGGCCCAGTACTTC.